This T cell receptor (beta chain) was captured in a study of identical twins. Regarding the study as a whole: Cross-sectional statistics, not tracking of the same donors, supported the conclusions. In beta out-of-frame sequences, the excess sharing between twins was weaker. Memory repertoires lacked the insertion deficit that abundant cord blood beta clonotypes showed.

A universal primer site came from template switching; cDNA carried unique molecular identifiers. TCRdb called the 5' RACE reads again in MiXCR, with one record for every CDR3 protein. The repertoire consists of around 280,000 distinct CDR3 sequences, with 8% to 9% occurring once and the leading ten covering 2% to 2.5%. Germline lookup yields CDR1 SEHNR and CDR2 FQNEAQ (reference sequence). Trimming took off 5 bases at V and 1 base at J, with 21 bases between the two ends. There are 17 residues in the CDR3. This clonotype was observed many times. Its specificity is not known. This sample was shared with a second study, whose subject was yellow fever vaccine responses in identical twins.

The chain couples TRBV7-9 to TRBJ2-7; D tentatively reads TRBD1 or TRBD2 (5 bases each). The TCR originated in a woman younger than 30 in good health. Input material: memory (CD45RO+) T cells sorted from blood. CDR3 residues: CASSKTKGPSLSYEQYV. The CDR3 coding sequence is TGTGCCAGCAGCAAGACAAAGGGACCGAGCTTATCCTACGAGCAGTACGTC.